The 7 T cell receptor beta chains presented below share a single source sample, sequenced in a study of T cells in women clearing cervical HPV infection. Assay used: immunoSEQ multiplex PCR; TCRdb lists only in-frame clones, some missing. This table lists over 45,000 clones. The sequencing input was blood buffy coat. These receptor sequences come from a woman aged 18 to 75 with a cervical HPV16 infection that either progressed to CIN3+ or cleared (not recorded which).

Details on this clone: The sequence runs out 3 residues before the end of the CDR3; the remainder is reconstructed from the germline J gene. V usage is TRBV19 and J usage is TRBJ2-7; TRBD1 might be the D (6 bases). The CDR3 is made up of 15 amino acids. Germline V gene data show CDR1 as LNHDA and CDR2 as SQIVND (reference sequence). Trimming removed 5 bases at V and 1 base at J, with 15 bases between. The part of the CDR3 DNA that was read is TGTGCCAGTAGTGTCGCTCGGGACATTTCCTACGAG. Translation gives CASSVARDISYE. Given in full, the CDR3 is CASSVARDISYEQYF.

As for this clone: The observed sequence ends 3 residues before the CDR3 terminus, with the missing tail filled in from the germline J gene. The same CDR3 also results from other DNA sequences found in this sample. The chain employs TRBV5-1 and TRBJ2-7; 8 positions agree with TRBD1. The V segment lost 0 bases and the J segment 2 bases; nucleotides outside the gene matches: 4. Germline V gives CDR1 SGHRS, CDR2 YFSETQ. The CDR3 length is 15 residues. The chain's CDR3 is CASSLGGTGTYEQYF. The covered CDR3 bases are TGCGCCAGCAGCTTGGGCGGGACAGGCACCTACGAG.

To note about this clone: The read finishes 3 residues shy of the CDR3 end, and the germline J gene is used to complete it. The chain combines TRBV6-2 or TRBV6-3 with TRBJ2-7, with a possible D match to TRBD1 (5 bases). With 7 bases removed from V and 3 bases from J, the gap between germline ends came to 16 bases. This CDR3 region has 14 residues. CDR1 and CDR2 (germline): MNHEY, SVGEGT. The covered CDR3 bases are TGTGCCAGCACCCCCCCCGGACACGTCTACGAG. Translation gives CASTPPGHVYE. The entire CDR3 reads CASTPPGHVYEQYF.

For this clone: The DNA ends 3 residues before the CDR3 does, and the rest of the CDR3 is filled in from the germline J gene. The rearrangement links TRBV29-1 to TRBJ1-2; D may be TRBD1 (5 bases). The CDR3 consists of 15 residues. Germline V CDR1 and CDR2: SQVTM, ANQGSEA. CDR3 amino acids: CSAPESLSGVSGYTF. The part of the CDR3 DNA that was read is TGCAGCGCCCCCGAAAGTTTGTCGGGGGTGAGCGGC.

Notes on this clone: The read terminates 3 residues before the CDR3 end, so the remaining end is supplied by the germline J gene. The gene calls are TRBV20-1 and TRBJ1-4; the match to TRBD1 covers 10 bases. Germline values: CDR1 DFQATT, CDR2 SNEGSKA (reference sequence). The length of the CDR3 is 17 residues. The V and J ends lost 3 bases and 0 bases, in that order; junction bases with no gene match: 7. The covered CDR3 bases are TGCAGTGCTAGGGGAGGGGACAGGGGCACAACTAATGAAAAA. Encoded protein: CSARGGDRGTTNEK. The full CDR3 sequence reads CSARGGDRGTTNEKLFF.

A remark on this clone: Compared with germline, one end of the junction differs, possibly owing to a read error. CDR3 bases read: TGTGCCAGCTCACGTCTCCAGGGGGCCCCCTATAATGAG. It encodes CASSRLQGAPYNE. The CDR3, in full, reads CASSRLQGAPYNEQFF. This chain links TRBV18 with TRBJ2-1, with 8 bases fitting TRBD1. The sequence runs out 3 residues before the end of the CDR3; the remainder is reconstructed from the germline J gene. CDR3 length: 16 amino acids. Germline V CDR1 and CDR2: KGHSH, LQKENI.

Note on this clone: The sequence runs out 3 residues before the end of the CDR3; the remainder is reconstructed from the germline J gene. The chain couples TRBV27 to TRBJ2-5; 13 nucleotides match TRBD2. The trim removed 10 bases at V and 5 bases at J, leaving 19 bases unmatched. The CDR3 covers 18 residues. Per the germline V gene, CDR1 is MNHEY and CDR2 is SMNVEV (reference sequence). CDR3 sequence: CATRNHRLAGGSRETQYF. The sequenced CDR3 bases are TGTGCCACCCGTAATCATCGACTAGCGGGAGGTTCTCGCGAGACC.